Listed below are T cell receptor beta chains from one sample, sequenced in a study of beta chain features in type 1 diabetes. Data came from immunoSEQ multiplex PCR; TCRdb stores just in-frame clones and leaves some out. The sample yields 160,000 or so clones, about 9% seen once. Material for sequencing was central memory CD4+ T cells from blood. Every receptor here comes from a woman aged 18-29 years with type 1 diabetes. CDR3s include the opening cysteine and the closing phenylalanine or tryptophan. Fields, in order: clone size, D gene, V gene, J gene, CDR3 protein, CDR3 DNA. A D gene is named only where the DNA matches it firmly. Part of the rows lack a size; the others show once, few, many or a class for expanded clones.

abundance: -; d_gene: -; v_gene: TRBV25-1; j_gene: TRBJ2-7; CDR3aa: CASSAHRANYEQYF; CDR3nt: TGTGCCAGCAGTGCCCACAGGGCTAACTACGAGCAGTACTTC
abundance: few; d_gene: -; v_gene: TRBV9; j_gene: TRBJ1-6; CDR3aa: CASSVADSPLHF; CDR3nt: TGTGCCAGCAGCGTAGCTGATTCACCCCTCCACTTT
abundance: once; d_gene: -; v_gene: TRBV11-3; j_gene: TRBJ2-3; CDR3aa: CASSPSSVTDTQYF; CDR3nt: TGTGCCAGCAGCCCGTCTAGCGTCACAGATACGCAGTATTTT
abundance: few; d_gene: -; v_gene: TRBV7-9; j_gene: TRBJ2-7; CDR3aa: CASSHSPEQYF; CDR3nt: TGTGCCAGCAGCCACTCCCCAGAGCAGTACTTC
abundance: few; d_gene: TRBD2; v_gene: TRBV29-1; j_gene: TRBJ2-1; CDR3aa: CSPRLAGGEWEQFF; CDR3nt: TGCAGCCCAAGACTAGCGGGAGGGGAGTGGGAGCAGTTCTTC
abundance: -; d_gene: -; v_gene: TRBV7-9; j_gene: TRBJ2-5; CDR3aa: CASSIHGSVETQYF; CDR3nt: TGTGCCAGCAGCATACACGGGAGTGTTGAGACCCAGTACTTC
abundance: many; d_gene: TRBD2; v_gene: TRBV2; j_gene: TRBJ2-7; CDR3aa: CASTYGLAGSYEQYF; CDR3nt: TGTGCCAGCACCTACGGACTAGCGGGGTCCTACGAGCAGTACTTC
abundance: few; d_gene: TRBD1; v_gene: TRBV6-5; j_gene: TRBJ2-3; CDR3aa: CASSYSTGTDTQYF; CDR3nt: TGTGCCAGCAGTTACTCGACAGGGACAGATACGCAGTATTTT
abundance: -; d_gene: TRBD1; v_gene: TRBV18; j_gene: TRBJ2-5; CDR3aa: CASSPGQSQETQYF; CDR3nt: TGTGCCAGCTCACCGGGACAGTCCCAAGAGACCCAGTACTTC
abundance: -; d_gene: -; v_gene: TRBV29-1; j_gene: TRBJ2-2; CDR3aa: CSGRQVATGELFF; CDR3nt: TGCAGCGGCAGACAGGTGGCCACCGGGGAGCTGTTTTTT
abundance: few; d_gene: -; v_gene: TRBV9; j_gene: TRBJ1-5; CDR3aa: CASSVGTDNQPQHF; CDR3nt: TGTGCCAGCAGCGTAGGGACAGACAATCAGCCCCAGCATTTT
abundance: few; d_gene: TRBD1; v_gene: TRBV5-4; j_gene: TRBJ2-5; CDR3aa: CASSGGQSQETQYF; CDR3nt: TGTGCCAGCAGCGGGGGACAGAGTCAAGAGACCCAGTACTTC
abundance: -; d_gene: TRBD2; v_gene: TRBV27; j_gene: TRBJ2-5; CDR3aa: CAIGGLVGETQYF; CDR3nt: TGTGCCATCGGCGGACTAGTGGGAGAGACCCAGTACTTC
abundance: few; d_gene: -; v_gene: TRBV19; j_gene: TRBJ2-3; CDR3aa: CASSMWGSRATDTQYF; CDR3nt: TGTGCCAGTAGTATGTGGGGCTCCAGGGCCACAGATACGCAGTATTTT
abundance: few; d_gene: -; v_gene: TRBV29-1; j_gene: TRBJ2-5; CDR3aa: CSAAAKETQYF; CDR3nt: TGCAGCGCTGCGGCCAAAGAGACCCAGTACTTC
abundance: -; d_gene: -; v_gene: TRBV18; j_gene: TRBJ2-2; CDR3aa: CASSQTGNTGELFF; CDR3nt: TGTGCCAGCTCCCAGACGGGGAACACCGGGGAGCTGTTTTTT
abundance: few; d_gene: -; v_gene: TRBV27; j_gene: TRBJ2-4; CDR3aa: CASSLSSIENIQYF; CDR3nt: TGTGCCAGCAGTTTATCGAGTATAGAAAACATTCAGTACTTC
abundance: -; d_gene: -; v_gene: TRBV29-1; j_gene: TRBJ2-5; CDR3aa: CSVAGSQETQYF; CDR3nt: TGCAGCGTCGCGGGGAGCCAAGAGACCCAGTACTTC